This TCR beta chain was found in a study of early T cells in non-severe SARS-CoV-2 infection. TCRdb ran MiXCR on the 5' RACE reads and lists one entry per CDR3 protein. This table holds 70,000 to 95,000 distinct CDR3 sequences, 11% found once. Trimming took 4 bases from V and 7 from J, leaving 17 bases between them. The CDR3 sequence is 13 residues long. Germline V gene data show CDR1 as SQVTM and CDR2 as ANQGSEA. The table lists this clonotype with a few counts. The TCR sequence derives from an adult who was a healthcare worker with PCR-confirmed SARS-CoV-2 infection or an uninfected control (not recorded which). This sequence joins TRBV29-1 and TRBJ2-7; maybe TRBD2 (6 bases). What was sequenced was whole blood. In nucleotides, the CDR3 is TGCAGCGTTGGGGGGGATTCGGGACTGGAGCAGTACTTC. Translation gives CSVGGDSGLEQYF.